This TCR beta chain was found in a study of cytotoxic CD8 clonotypes in ibrutinib-treated CLL. Study as a whole: For this cohort, patients were about a dozen relapsed/refractory and about 16 treatment-naive, while 17 were IGHV unmutated.

General study points: The study sampled sustained-remission and progressing patients at different times.

V was clipped by 3 bases and J by 6 bases, with 18 bases between them. Germline V gives CDR1 GTSNPN, CDR2 SVGIG (reference sequence). This CDR3 has 15 residues. TCR beta library input comprised about 1.8 micrograms of genomic DNA from cryopreserved PBMCs. With respect to this clone: The antigen remains unidentified.

Data came from immunoSEQ multiplex PCR; TCRdb stores just in-frame clones and leaves some out. The table lists 80,000 to 95,000 clones, 70% to 80% of them singletons. The sequencing used PBMCs, collected after 12 months of ibrutinib treatment. The chain employs TRBV30 and TRBJ1-5; TRBD1 is a possible D gene (6 bases). The source of this sequence is a human donor with chronic lymphocytic leukemia. CDR3 sequence reads: CAWSPGWGAGQPQHF. Written as DNA, the CDR3 is TGTGCCTGGAGCCCAGGGTGGGGGGCTGGTCAGCCCCAGCATTTT.